This T cell receptor (beta chain) was sequenced in a study of siplizumab effects on memory and regulatory T cells. Whole-study findings and limits: An assignable naive or memory phenotype was lacking in roughly 80-96% of proliferating CD4+ or CD8+ clones. Alloreactive clones mapping to unstimulated subsets formed only a minor fraction. Major contributors to the alloresponse seemed to be naive T cells, which also appeared more diverse than memory cells.

About 100,000 TCR templates underwent assay in every sample. The assay was immunoSEQ multiplex PCR, and TCRdb's table has in-frame clones only and misses some. The sample holds around 7,000 clones, roughly two thirds seen once. About this clone itself: Its antigen is not identified.

The CDR3 sequence is 14 residues long. V lost 7 bases, J lost 1 base, and 14 bases lay in between. Germline V gene sequence: CDR1 SEHNR, CDR2 FQNEAQ (reference sequence). The source of this sequence is a human donor in good health. Sequencing used effector memory CD8+ T cells sorted from blood. Noted subset: unstimulated CD8+ effector memory T cells. The J gene is TRBJ2-7, the V gene TRBV7-9, with a tentative D call TRBD1 (6 bases). CDR3: CASMPTGISYEQYF. The DNA for the CDR3 is TGTGCCAGCATGCCGACAGGTATATCCTACGAGCAGTACTTC.